This TCR beta chain was obtained from a study of blood T cell repertoires in COVID-19. Overall study context: Spain, Italy and the United States supplied samples that represented acute and convalescent COVID-19.

The CDR3 totals 12 residues. V lost 2 bases and J 5 bases, leaving 7 bases between the germline ends. Germline lookup yields CDR1 SQVTM and CDR2 ANQGSEA. Profiled with immunoSEQ multiplex PCR; TCRdb holds only in-frame clones, not every one. The sample has 45,000 to 65,000 clones, 90% to 95% seen once. Sequencing was done on a sample of peripheral blood. The chain employs TRBV29-1 and TRBJ2-4, with D unresolved. The receptor was derived from a human donor in a cohort sampled during active COVID-19. The CDR3 nucleotides read TGCAGCGTTGAACCCCCCGAAAACATTCAGTACTTC. This encodes CSVEPPENIQYF.